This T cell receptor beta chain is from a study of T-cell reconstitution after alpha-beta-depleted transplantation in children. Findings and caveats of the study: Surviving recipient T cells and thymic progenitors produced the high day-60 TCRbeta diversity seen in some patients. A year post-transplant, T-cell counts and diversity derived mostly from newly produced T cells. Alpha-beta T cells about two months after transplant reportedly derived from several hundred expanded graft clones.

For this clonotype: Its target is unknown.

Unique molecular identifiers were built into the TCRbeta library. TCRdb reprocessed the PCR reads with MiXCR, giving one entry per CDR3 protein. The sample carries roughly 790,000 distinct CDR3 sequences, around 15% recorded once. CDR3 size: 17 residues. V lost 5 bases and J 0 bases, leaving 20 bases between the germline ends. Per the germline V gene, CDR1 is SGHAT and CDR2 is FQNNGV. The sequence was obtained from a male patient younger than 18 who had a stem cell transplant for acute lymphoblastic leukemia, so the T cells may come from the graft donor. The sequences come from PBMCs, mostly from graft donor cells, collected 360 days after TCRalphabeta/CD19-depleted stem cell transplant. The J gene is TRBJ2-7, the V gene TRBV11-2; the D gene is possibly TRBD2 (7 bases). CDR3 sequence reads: CASSPRGGGTFSYEQYF. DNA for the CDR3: TGTGCCAGCAGCCCGAGGGGGGGCGGGACATTCTCCTACGAGCAGTACTTC.